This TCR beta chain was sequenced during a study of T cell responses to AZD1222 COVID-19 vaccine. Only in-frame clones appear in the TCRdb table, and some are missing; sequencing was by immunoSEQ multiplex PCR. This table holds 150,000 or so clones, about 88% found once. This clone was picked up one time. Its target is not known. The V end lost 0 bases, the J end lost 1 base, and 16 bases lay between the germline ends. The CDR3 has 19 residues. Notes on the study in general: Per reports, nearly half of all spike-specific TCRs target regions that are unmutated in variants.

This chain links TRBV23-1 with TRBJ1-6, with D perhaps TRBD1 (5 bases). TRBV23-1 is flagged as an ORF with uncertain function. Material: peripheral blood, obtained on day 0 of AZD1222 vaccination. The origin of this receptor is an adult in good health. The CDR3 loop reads CASSQSPQGGMSYNSPLHF. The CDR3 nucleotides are TGCGCCAGCAGTCAATCGCCTCAGGGTGGTATGTCCTATAATTCACCCCTCCACTTT.